One sample yielded the 26 T cell receptor beta chains listed below, sequenced in a study of vaccination effects on CD4 cells after COVID-19. Which antigens these TCRs recognize remains unknown. Viral peptide pools were used in the ViraFEST assay to expand antigen-specific CD4+ T cells, and sequencing came afterward. After more than 8 days in culture, the CD4+ T cells were isolated. Two-dose vaccination with either BNT162b2 or mRNA-1273 was given to the participants. Assay used: immunoSEQ multiplex PCR; TCRdb lists only in-frame clones, some missing. The sample shows 30,000 to 40,000 clones, about 70% of them seen only once. The sequences come from CD4+ T cells from PBMCs cultured with HCoV-229E spike peptides, collected after COVID-19 vaccination. These receptors were collected from a human donor who received a COVID-19 vaccine.

The chain employs TRBV21-1 and TRBJ2-3; the D call in the table, TRBD2, was not verified against the DNA. TRBV21-1 is a documented pseudogene. The CDR3 consists of 15 residues. CDR3: CASSKDRESTDTQYF. CDR3 coding DNA: TGTGCCAGCAGCAAAGATCGGGAGAGCACAGATACGCAGTATTTT.

The rearrangement joins TRBV6-1 to TRBJ1-4; D is perhaps TRBD1 (5 bases). The V gene's germline CDR1 is MNHNS and CDR2 SASEGT. The CDR3 runs 14 residues. V dropped 1 base and J dropped 2 bases, with 5 bases sitting between them. CDR3 nucleotide sequence: TGTGCCAGCAGTGAAGGGGGGACTAATGAAAAACTGTTTTTT. Translating it yields CASSEGGTNEKLFF.

The chain's CDR3 is CAISETGLNEQFF. CDR3 in DNA: TGTGCCATCAGTGAAACCGGGCTCAATGAGCAGTTCTTC. The chain couples TRBV10-3 to TRBJ2-1, with D uncertain. The CDR3 has 13 residues. Germline assignment: CDR1 ENHRY and CDR2 SYGVKD. The V and J ends lost 3 bases and 6 bases respectively, with 9 bases between them.

The chain links TRBV15 to TRBJ2-5; 8 nucleotides line up with TRBD2. With V trimmed by 8 bases and J by 4 bases, 9 bases remained unmatched. The germline V gene has CDR1 LNHNV and CDR2 YYDKDF (reference sequence). The CDR3 has 14 amino acids. This CDR3 reads CATSGRGGRETQYF. The CDR3 nucleotides are TGTGCCACCTCCGGCCGGGGGGGCAGAGAGACCCAGTACTTC.

The chain has TRBV6-5 and TRBJ1-1; D perhaps matches TRBD1 (6 bases). The CDR3 sequence is 13 residues long. Trimming took 7 bases from V and 6 from J, leaving 15 bases between them. CDR1 and CDR2 (germline): MNHEY, SVGAGI. In nucleotides, the CDR3 is TGTGCCAGCAAATCGAGGGGGTGGGCTGAAGCTTTCTTT. Amino acid sequence: CASKSRGWAEAFF.

The V gene is TRBV11-3, the J gene TRBJ2-5, with TRBD1 matching over 10 bases. Trimming at V came to 2 bases and at J to 4 bases, leaving 7 bases not matched to a gene. The CDR3 is made up of 16 amino acids. The germline V gene has CDR1 SGHNT and CDR2 YENEEA. The CDR3 is CASSLTSTGGRETQYF. CDR3 in DNA: TGTGCCAGCAGCTTAACCTCGACAGGGGGCCGAGAGACCCAGTACTTC.

The gene calls are TRBV14 and TRBJ2-5; tentative D call: TRBD1 (6 bases). V dropped 3 bases and J dropped 5 bases, with 10 bases sitting between them. Germline V gives CDR1 SGHDN, CDR2 FVKESK. This CDR3 has 13 amino acids. CDR3 protein: CASSQGARETQYF. DNA for the CDR3: TGTGCCAGCAGCCAGGGGGCTCGGGAGACCCAGTACTTC.

The chain employs TRBV11-2 and TRBJ1-1, with TRBD1 matching 7 bases. Germline V gene sequence: CDR1 SGHAT, CDR2 FQNNGV. The CDR3 totals 14 residues. Germline trimming cut 1 base from V and 1 base from J; bases unmatched to any gene: 0. For the CDR3, the DNA is TGTGCCAGCAGCTTAGGGGACAGGAACACTGAAGCTTTCTTT. It specifies CASSLGDRNTEAFF. Supplemented by reference TRBV11-2 and TRBJ1-1, the full variable domain reads EAGVAQSPRYKIIEKRQSVAFWCNPISGHATLYWYQQILGQGPKLLIQFQNNGVVDDSQLPKDRFSAERLKGVDSTLKIQPAKLEDSAVYLCASSLGDRNTEAFFGQGTRLTVV.

The rearrangement links TRBV6-1 to TRBJ1-4; D is unresolved. The germline V gene has CDR1 MNHNS and CDR2 SASEGT. The CDR3 runs to 12 residues. V lost 1 base and J lost 8, with 5 bases in between. CDR3 nucleotides: TGTGCCAGCAGTGAAGTGGCCGAAAAACTGTTTTTT. Its protein is CASSEVAEKLFF.

The V gene is TRBV28, the J gene TRBJ1-4, with D unclear. Trimming pared 6 bases from V and 5 bases from J, leaving 4 bases between. Germline-derived CDR1 and CDR2 are MDHEN and SYDVKM. This CDR3 spans 11 amino acids. The CDR3 is CASRENEKLFF. The CDR3 DNA sequence: TGTGCCAGCAGGGAAAATGAAAAACTGTTTTTT.

The V gene is TRBV6-5, the J gene TRBJ1-1; TRBD1 is a possible D gene (5 bases). This CDR3 has 15 residues. In germline, CDR1 is MNHEY, CDR2 SVGAGI. V was clipped by 2 bases and J by 0 bases, with 10 bases between them. This CDR3 reads CASSYTGTVNTEAFF. In DNA form, the CDR3 reads TGTGCCAGCAGTTACACCGGGACGGTGAACACTGAAGCTTTCTTT.

This clone was counted a single time. This sequence joins TRBV10-3 and TRBJ1-6; D is possibly TRBD1 (5 bases). Germline CDR1 ENHRY, CDR2 SYGVKD. Trimming pared 2 bases from V and 7 bases from J, leaving 15 bases between. This CDR3 is built from 16 residues. The DNA of the CDR3 is TGTGCCATCAGTGAGGCAGGGTCAAACCTCAATTCACCCCTCCACTTT. It yields the protein CAISEAGSNLNSPLHF.

This clone was picked up a small number of times. V is TRBV23-1 and J is TRBJ1-1; 8 nucleotides align to TRBD1. TRBV23-1 is an open reading frame whose function is uncertain. V dropped 0 bases and J dropped 2; count of bases not matched to a gene: 5. The CDR3 extends over 16 amino acids. In nucleotides, the CDR3 is TGCGCCAGCAGTCAATCTCTGGGACAGGCTAACACTGAAGCTTTCTTT. It encodes CASSQSLGQANTEAFF.

This clone has more than one count but fewer than ten. This sequence joins TRBV5-4 and TRBJ1-1, with a possible D match to TRBD1 (5 bases). The length of the CDR3 is 13 residues. V lost 4 bases, J lost 6 bases, and 13 bases lay in between. The V gene's germline CDR1 is SGHNT and CDR2 YYREEE (reference sequence). CDR3 sequence: CASSTRQSPEAFF. The DNA for the CDR3 is TGTGCCAGCAGCACCAGACAGTCCCCTGAAGCTTTCTTT.

The chain recombines TRBV19 with TRBJ2-4; D could derive from TRBD1 or TRBD2 (5 bases each). In germline, CDR1 is LNHDA, CDR2 SQIVND (reference sequence). V was trimmed by 6 bases and J by 0 bases, leaving 18 bases between them. This CDR3 comprises 17 residues. CDR3 sequence reads: CASSEGFITLAKNIQYF. The DNA for the CDR3 is TGTGCCAGTAGCGAGGGGTTCATCACTCTAGCCAAAAACATTCAGTACTTC. Using reference TRBV19 and TRBJ2-4 for the parts outside the CDR3, the full variable domain is DGGITQSPKYLFRKEGQNVTLSCEQNLNHDAMYWYRQDPGQGLRLIYYSQIVNDFQKGDIAEGYSVSREKKESFPLTVTSAQKNPTAFYLCASSEGFITLAKNIQYFGAGTRLSVL.

V and J are TRBV29-1 and TRBJ1-5; D gene uncertain. CDR3 length equals 14 residues. V lost 4 bases and J 2 bases, leaving 12 bases between the germline ends. Germline V gene sequence: CDR1 SQVTM, CDR2 ANQGSEA. In nucleotides, the CDR3 is TGCAGCGTTGTCGGTGGAGATGGCAATCAGCCCCAGCATTTT. Amino acid sequence: CSVVGGDGNQPQHF.

The chain links TRBV6-6 to TRBJ1-5; D is unresolved. Germline V gene data show CDR1 as MNHNY and CDR2 as SVGAGI (reference sequence). Trimming cost V 2 bases and J 5 bases, with 7 bases left between them. The CDR3 contains 13 residues. The CDR3 DNA reads TGTGCCAGCAGTTACAATGCGGATCAGCCCCAGCATTTT. Amino acids: CASSYNADQPQHF.

The chain combines TRBV30 with TRBJ1-1; no clear D. The CDR3 runs to 14 residues. The germline gives CDR1 GTSNPN, CDR2 SVGIG (reference sequence). Trimming removed 0 bases at V and 1 base at J, with 9 bases between. As DNA, the CDR3 is TGTGCCTGGAGTGTCGGGTACCCGAACACTGAAGCTTTCTTT. Protein product: CAWSVGYPNTEAFF. The entire variable domain, with the rest obtained from reference TRBV30 and TRBJ1-1, is as follows: SQTIHQWPATLVQPVGSPLSLECTVEGTSNPNLYWYRQAAGRGLQLLFYSVGIGQISSEVPQNLSASRPQDRQFILSSKKLLLSDSGFYLCAWSVGYPNTEAFFGQGTRLTVV.

This clone appeared a few times. The gene calls are TRBV11-2 and TRBJ1-2, with 12 bases aligning to TRBD1. CDR3 size: 15 residues. The V gene end was trimmed by 6 bases and the J gene end by 7 bases; junction bases not matched to a gene: 9. CDR1 is SGHAT and CDR2 is FQNNGV in the germline V gene. The CDR3 reads CASRRIGTGGSGYTF. CDR3 nucleotide sequence: TGTGCCAGCAGGAGAATCGGGACAGGGGGCTCTGGCTACACCTTC.

V gene TRBV2 combines with J gene TRBJ2-2; D remains ambiguous. Germline V gene sequence: CDR1 SNHLY, CDR2 FYNNEI. There are 13 residues in the CDR3. Trimming took 6 bases from V and 5 from J, leaving 10 bases between them. The CDR3 spells CASRLDRTGELFF. The CDR3 region has the DNA TGTGCCAGCAGACTCGACCGTACCGGGGAGCTGTTTTTT.

The chain combines TRBV5-1 with TRBJ2-1; 8 nucleotides line up with TRBD1. CDR1 is SGHRS and CDR2 is YFSETQ in the germline V gene. The CDR3 spans 14 residues. Trimming removed 4 bases from V and 5 bases from J; junction bases left unmatched: 5. CDR3 protein: CASSEDRAHNEQFF. DNA for the CDR3: TGCGCCAGCAGCGAGGACAGGGCCCACAATGAGCAGTTCTTC.

The CDR3 protein is CASSTVVASGRNPNEQFF. CDR3 DNA: TGTGCCAGCTCAACCGTGGTAGCTAGCGGGAGGAATCCCAATGAGCAGTTCTTC. The rearrangement links TRBV18 to TRBJ2-1; 11 bases are shared with TRBD2. This CDR3 is 18 amino acids long. Losses at the gene ends were 5 bases for V and 6 bases for J; bases not matched to a gene: 15. Germline CDR1 KGHSH, CDR2 LQKENI.

The V and J genes are TRBV15 and TRBJ2-6; D possibly matches TRBD1 or TRBD2 (5 bases each). V was cut by 8 bases and J by 2 bases, with 10 bases left in between. CDR1 is LNHNV and CDR2 is YYDKDF in the germline V gene (reference sequence). The CDR3 spans 14 residues. The CDR3 nucleotides are TGTGCCACCTTGAGGGACCCTGGGGCCAACGTCCTGACTTTC. Its protein is CATLRDPGANVLTF.

The chain employs TRBV29-1 and TRBJ2-7; 10 nucleotides agree with TRBD1. The CDR3 sequence is 14 residues long. Per the germline V gene, CDR1 is SQVTM and CDR2 is ANQGSEA. Losses at the gene ends were 6 bases for V and 0 bases for J; bases not matched to a gene: 5. CDR3: CSVAGQGFSYEQYF. In DNA, the CDR3 is TGCAGCGTCGCGGGACAGGGGTTCTCCTACGAGCAGTACTTC.

The table lists this clone with a few counts. The rearrangement links TRBV5-1 to TRBJ2-2, with unresolved D. Germline V gene sequence: CDR1 SGHRS, CDR2 YFSETQ. V lost 0 bases to trimming and J lost 0 bases, with 9 bases between them. The CDR3 loop spans 16 amino acids. The CDR3 reads CASSLGPRTNTGELFF. CDR3 nucleotide sequence: TGCGCCAGCAGCTTGGGACCTAGGACGAACACCGGGGAGCTGTTTTTT. Supplemented by reference TRBV5-1 and TRBJ2-2, the full variable domain reads KAGVTQTPRYLIKTRGQQVTLSCSPISGHRSVSWYQQTPGQGLQFLFEYFSETQRNKGNFPGRFSGRQFSNSRSEMNVSTLELGDSALYLCASSLGPRTNTGELFFGEGSRLTVL.

This chain's CDR3 is CASASGGAFEQFF. In DNA, the CDR3 is TGTGCCAGTGCTAGCGGGGGGGCCTTTGAGCAGTTCTTC. The chain combines TRBV11-2 with TRBJ2-1, with TRBD2 matching over 12 bases. The J segment lost 9 bases and the V segment lost 9 bases, leaving 6 bases of the junction unmatched. This CDR3 contains 13 residues. Germline CDR1 is SGHAT and CDR2 is FQNNGV.